Listed here are 2 T cell receptor beta chains from one sample, sequenced in a study of cytomegalovirus exposure and HLA in healthy donors. The PCR made use of 60 Vbeta and 13 Jbeta primers. Here immunoSEQ multiplex PCR was the method, and the copy in TCRdb shows in-frame clones only, minus some. This sample has more than 110,000 clones, with approximately 84% found just once. Source material: PBMCs. The receptors were gathered from a man between 25 and 39 years old in good health and CMV-seropositive.

The chain links TRBV9 to TRBJ1-1; D call uncertain. V shed 2 bases and J shed 3 bases, with 11 bases lying between them. This CDR3 is built from 14 residues. Germline lookup yields CDR1 SGDLS and CDR2 YYNGEE. DNA of the CDR3: TGTGCCAGCAGCGTCAGGCCTGAGTACACTGAAGCTTTCTTT. This sequence encodes CASSVRPEYTEAFF.

This clone was observed a few times. The chain carries TRBV6-5 and TRBJ1-1, with 8 bases that match TRBD1. CDR1 is MNHEY, CDR2 SVGAGI, per germline. This CDR3 comprises 14 residues. With 6 bases clipped from V and 0 bases from J, the junction kept 3 bases outside the gene matches. CDR3 protein: CASSEDRVNTEAFF. For the CDR3, the DNA is TGTGCCAGCAGCGAGGACAGGGTGAACACTGAAGCTTTCTTT.